The entry that follows covers one TCR beta chain sequence. Its antigen is unidentified. This sample is drawn from a study of human thymus T cells. Broader study findings: What related research reported was that thymic repertoires overlapped highly among unrelated individuals. Apparent bias marked the V and J gene usage of thymic and blood repertoires.

Assay used: immunoSEQ multiplex PCR; TCRdb lists only in-frame clones, some missing. The table lists about 78,000 clones, 90% to 97% of them singletons. Thymus tissue was removed during corrective cardiac surgery. This TCR derives from a boy under three years old with a congenital heart defect but otherwise immunologically healthy. Sequencing was performed on thymus tissue.

The CDR3 sequence: CASSLGVGGTGMNTEAFF. CDR3 in DNA: TGCGCCAGCAGCTTGGGAGTGGGAGGGACAGGGATGAACACTGAAGCTTTCTTT. The chain couples TRBV5-1 to TRBJ1-1; 9 nucleotides align to TRBD1. CDR3 size: 18 residues. The trim removed 0 bases at V and 0 bases at J, leaving 9 bases unmatched. Germline-derived CDR1 and CDR2 are SGHRS and YFSETQ.